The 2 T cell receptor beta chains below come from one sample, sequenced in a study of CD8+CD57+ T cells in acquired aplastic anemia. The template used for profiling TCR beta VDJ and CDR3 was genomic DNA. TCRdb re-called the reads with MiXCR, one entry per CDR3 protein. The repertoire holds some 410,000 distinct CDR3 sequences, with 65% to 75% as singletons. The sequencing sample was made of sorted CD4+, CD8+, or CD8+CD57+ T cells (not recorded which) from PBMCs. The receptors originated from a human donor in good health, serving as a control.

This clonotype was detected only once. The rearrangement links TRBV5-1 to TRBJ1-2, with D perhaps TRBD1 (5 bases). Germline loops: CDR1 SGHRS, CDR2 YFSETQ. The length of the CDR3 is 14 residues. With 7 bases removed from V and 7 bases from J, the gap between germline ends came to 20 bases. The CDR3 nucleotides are TGCGCCAGCGCCGGCGGAAAGCGGGGGGGTGGCTACACCTTC. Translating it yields CASAGGKRGGGYTF.

CDR3 residues: CASSLRGRAPRPLFF. CDR3 nucleotides: TGTGCCAGCAGCTTACGAGGCAGGGCGCCTCGGCCGCTGTTTTTT. The rearrangement uses TRBV7-2 and TRBJ2-2, with TRBD1 as a possible D gene (5 bases). The CDR3 contains 15 residues. Deletions cut 2 bases from V and 13 bases from J, with 20 bases between. The germline V gene has CDR1 SGHTA and CDR2 FQGNSA.